This TCR beta chain is drawn from a study of T cells in Graves' hyperthyroidism and ophthalmopathy. Amplified regions were TCR beta CDR3 sequences from RNA transcripts. The TCR CDR3 was amplified in a first-round RT-PCR using the HTBI primer set. TCRdb ran MiXCR on the multiplex PCR reads and lists one entry per CDR3 protein. Among hundreds of thousands of distinct CDR3 sequences listed, roughly 14% were seen once. There are many counts of this clonotype. Its antigen is unidentified. The study, taken as a whole, reports: Ophthalmopathy and stable hyperthyroidism were separated by a 13 V-J model. Researchers found most expanded thyroid clonotypes above 0.001 in blood as well.

Clinical Activity Scores of at least 3, NOSPECS grades of at least 4 and durations under 3 months characterized ophthalmopathy patients. The authors took PBMCs from 9.5 to 10 ml fresh peripheral blood. Material: blood. The TCR was taken from a man aged 18-30 years with Graves' ophthalmopathy.

The chain's CDR3 is CASCKGGTEQYF. For the CDR3, the DNA is TGTGCCAGTTGTAAGGGAGGGACCGAGCAGTACTTC. The gene calls are TRBV12-3 or TRBV12-4 and TRBJ2-7, with 7 bases aligning to TRBD2. The CDR3 totals 12 residues. Trimming removed 9 bases from V and 6 bases from J; junction bases left unmatched: 8.